This TCR beta chain came from a study of blood T cell repertoires in COVID-19. As for the study in general: Whether acute or convalescent, the COVID-19 samples came from the United States, Italy and Spain. T cells, B-cell-depleted T cells, or PBMCs provided the cDNA or gDNA that served as material.

A few counts support this clone. Authors' analysis steps: Reference gene primer amplification yielded estimated nucleated cell counts. Some clones are missing from TCRdb's copy, which holds only in-frame ones; the method was immunoSEQ multiplex PCR. Clonal size and the V and J genes are those of that table, whereas D and trimming came from the DNA. The sample holds about 140,000 clones, about 74% seen once. Germline loops: CDR1 MNHEY, CDR2 SVGEGT. The CDR3 has 13 residues. V was pared by 6 bases and J by 4 bases, with 12 bases between. The rearrangement links TRBV6-2 or TRBV6-3 to TRBJ1-1, with D possibly being TRBD1 (6 bases). The sequence was obtained from a man in his fifties or sixties with acute or convalescent COVID-19. The sequenced material came from peripheral blood. CDR3 in amino acids: CASSYKQGTEAFF. The CDR3 bases are TGTGCCAGCAGCTATAAACAGGGCACTGAAGCTTTCTTT.